This TCR beta chain derives from a study of T cells in Graves' hyperthyroidism and ophthalmopathy. As regards this clonotype: Its cognate antigen is unknown.

Diagnosis rested on symptoms, serum thyroxine and TRAb, thyroid ultrasound, and orbital computed tomography. Out of roughly 10 ml of fresh peripheral blood came the PBMCs. The investigators amplified TCR beta CDR3 regions from RNA transcripts. During a first-round RT-PCR of the TCR CDR3, the HTBI primer set was used. Using its own MiXCR run on the multiplex PCR reads, TCRdb lists one record per CDR3 protein. The sample holds fewer than 400,000 distinct CDR3 sequences, just under 25% seen once. Study-wide results and caveats: Blood samples included most of the expanded thyroid clonotypes exceeding 0.001.

Germline lookup yields CDR1 DFQATT and CDR2 SNEGSKA (reference sequence). The V gene lost 6 bases and the J gene lost 8 bases, with 13 bases spanning the gap. This CDR3 contains 11 residues. The chain links TRBV20-1 to TRBJ1-2; D gene uncertain. Sample: blood. This TCR was recovered from a man aged 45-65 years with Graves' hyperthyroidism. CDR3 sequence reads: CSALDPPGYTF. The CDR3 nucleotides read TGCAGTGCCCTAGACCCTCCGGGCTACACCTTC.